A single sample is the source of the 27 T cell receptor beta chains below, sequenced in a study of control samples from healthy donors and cancer patients. Libraries were prepared by immunoSEQ multiplex PCR; TCRdb keeps only in-frame clonotypes and omits some of them. The sample contains 30,000 to 40,000 clones, 65% to 85% of which appear only once. Sequenced sample: PBMCs. The origin of the receptors is a woman in her sixties with lung cancer.

The J gene is TRBJ1-2, the V gene TRBV25-1; TRBD1 aligns across 7 bases. This CDR3 is 16 amino acids long. V dropped 6 bases and J dropped 0; count of bases not matched to a gene: 10. Germline CDR1 and CDR2: MGHDK and SYGVNS. CDR3 residues: CASSPLGDSSNYGYTF. The CDR3 nucleotides are TGTGCCAGCAGCCCTCTAGGGGACAGTTCTAACTATGGCTACACCTTC.

V and J are TRBV19 and TRBJ1-5; TRBD1 matches at 7 bases. From germline, CDR1 is LNHDA and CDR2 SQIVND (reference sequence). The CDR3 totals 14 residues. V trimming: 5 bases; J trimming: 7 bases; junction bases outside the gene matches: 8. This CDR3 is CASSSGQVSQPQHF. CDR3 coding DNA: TGTGCCAGTAGTTCTGGACAGGTCTCGCAGCCCCAGCATTTT.

J is TRBJ1-6 and V is TRBV11-2; D call uncertain. V lost 1 base and J 2 bases, leaving 3 bases between the germline ends. This CDR3 is 14 amino acids long. In germline, CDR1 is SGHAT, CDR2 FQNNGV. CDR3 region: CASSLGAYNSPLHF. CDR3 bases: TGTGCCAGCAGCTTAGGGGCCTATAATTCACCCCTCCACTTT.

V and J are TRBV10-3 and TRBJ1-2; D unclear. The CDR3 has 13 residues. With 3 bases removed from V and 8 bases from J, the gap between germline ends came to 13 bases. From germline, CDR1 is ENHRY and CDR2 SYGVKD. The CDR3 sequence is CAISDNEGLGYTF. DNA of the CDR3: TGTGCCATCAGTGATAATGAGGGCCTGGGCTACACCTTC.

A few counts support this clone. The chain has TRBV2 and TRBJ2-2, with 7 bases matching TRBD2. The CDR3 is 15 residues long. V lost 7 bases to trimming and J lost 5 bases; unmatched junction nucleotides: 10. Germline values: CDR1 SNHLY, CDR2 FYNNEI. CDR3 residues: CASIAGTTDTGELFF. The CDR3 DNA reads as TGTGCCAGCATTGCCGGGACTACCGATACCGGGGAGCTGTTTTTT.

The V and J genes are TRBV5-6 and TRBJ1-2; 9 nucleotides align to TRBD1. V gave up 0 bases and J gave up 14 bases; unmatched junction bases: 5. Germline CDR1 reads SGHDT; CDR2 reads YYEEEE. This CDR3 has 12 residues. The CDR3 reads CASSLVGTGKTF. Here the CDR3 DNA reads TGTGCCAGCAGCTTGGTTGGGACAGGGAAGACCTTC. Full variable domain (rest looked up from reference TRBV5-6 and TRBJ1-2): DAGVTQSPTHLIKTRGQQVTLRCSPKSGHDTVSWYQQALGQGPQFIFQYYEEEERQRGNFPDRFSGHQFPNYSSELNVNALLLGDSALYLCASSLVGTGKTFGSGTRLTVV.

This chain uses TRBV6-5 with TRBJ2-6; D is uncertain. Deletions cut 2 bases from V and 2 bases from J, with 10 bases between. Germline assignment: CDR1 MNHEY and CDR2 SVGAGI. This CDR3 has 16 residues. The CDR3 region has the DNA TGTGCCAGCAGTTACGATTGGGGAACTGGGGCCAACGTCCTGACTTTC. Translating gives CASSYDWGTGANVLTF.

This clone appeared a single time. The DNA is left out, because the CDR3 cannot be placed on it with certainty; the CDR3 is given as TCRdb lists it. The chain is built from TRBV14 and TRBJ1-1. The germline CDR1 and CDR2 sequences are SGHDN and FVKESK. The CDR3 spans 12 residues, counting both ends. CDR3 region: CASSQVGRGTFF.

V is TRBV5-1 and J is TRBJ2-1; 9 positions match TRBD2. Germline trimming cut 0 bases from V and 7 bases from J; bases unmatched to any gene: 5. CDR3 length: 15 residues. CDR1 and CDR2 (germline): SGHRS, YFSETQ. The CDR3 DNA reads as TGCGCCAGCAGCTTGGTAGCGGGAGCAGGAAATGAGCAGTTCTTC. Its protein product is CASSLVAGAGNEQFF. Full variable domain (missing parts from reference TRBV5-1 and TRBJ2-1): KAGVTQTPRYLIKTRGQQVTLSCSPISGHRSVSWYQQTPGQGLQFLFEYFSETQRNKGNFPGRFSGRQFSNSRSEMNVSTLELGDSALYLCASSLVAGAGNEQFFGPGTRLTVL.

This chain uses TRBV24-1 with TRBJ2-1, with 10 nucleotides matching TRBD2. J lost 7 bases, V lost 4 bases, and 9 bases had no gene match. The CDR3 consists of 16 residues. Germline V gene lookup returns CDR1 KGHDR and CDR2 SFDVKD. CDR3 region: CATSDSLAGVRNEQFF. The CDR3 DNA follows: TGTGCCACCAGTGACTCGCTAGCGGGAGTGAGGAATGAGCAGTTCTTC.

This rearrangement joins TRBV6-5 to TRBJ2-3, with a possible D match to TRBD1 (6 bases). V was clipped by 8 bases and J by 7 bases, with 22 bases between them. This CDR3 contains 15 residues. CDR1 and CDR2 (germline): MNHEY, SVGAGI. The CDR3 sequence is CASRVQGTLANTQYF. The CDR3 DNA is TGTGCCAGCCGAGTACAGGGTACGCTGGCCAATACGCAGTATTTT.

The rearrangement links TRBV9 to TRBJ2-1; D possibly corresponds to TRBD1 (5 bases). There are 14 residues in the CDR3. Trimming cost V 0 bases and J 5 bases, with 9 bases left between them. Germline CDR1 SGDLS, CDR2 YYNGEE. CDR3 residues: CASSVVLTDNEQFF. CDR3 sequence (DNA): TGTGCCAGCAGCGTAGTCTTGACAGACAATGAGCAGTTCTTC. The full variable domain, with the rest looked up from reference TRBV9 and TRBJ2-1, is DSGVTQTPKHLITATGQRVTLRCSPRSGDLSVYWYQQSLDQGLQFLIQYYNGEERAKGNILERFSAQQFPDLHSELNLSSLELGDSALYFCASSVVLTDNEQFFGPGTRLTVL.

This chain connects TRBV5-5 to TRBJ1-5; D remains ambiguous. V was pared by 0 bases and J by 0 bases, with 10 bases between. CDR1 is SGHKS, CDR2 YYEKEE, per germline (reference sequence). The CDR3 totals 16 residues. CDR3 sequence (DNA): TGTGCCAGCAGCTTGGAGGCAGTAAATAGCAATCAGCCCCAGCATTTT. Encoded protein: CASSLEAVNSNQPQHF.

The chain uses TRBV5-6 and TRBJ2-5; 8 positions agree with TRBD1. Germline assignment: CDR1 SGHDT and CDR2 YYEEEE. The CDR3 contains 14 residues. J lost 4 bases, V lost 4 bases, and 6 bases had no gene match. This chain's CDR3 is CASSLGTGGETQYF. The CDR3 coding sequence is TGTGCCAGCAGCCTGGGGACAGGCGGAGAGACCCAGTACTTC.

This rearrangement joins TRBV3-1 (or the pseudogene TRBV3-2) to TRBJ2-5, with D possibly matching TRBD2 (5 bases). The V end was cut by 8 bases, the J end by 5 bases, with 12 bases between. Germline V gene data show CDR1 as LGHDT and CDR2 as YNNKEL (reference sequence). This CDR3 is 12 amino acids long. The CDR3 DNA follows: TGTGCCAGCCGACTAAGGACGGAGACCCAGTACTTC. As protein: CASRLRTETQYF.

The V call is TRBV30, the J call TRBJ2-1; D gene unclear. The CDR3 runs to 14 residues. V was trimmed by 1 base and J by 0 bases, leaving 7 bases between them. In germline, CDR1 is GTSNPN, CDR2 SVGIG (reference sequence). The CDR3 DNA follows: TGTGCCTGGAGTGACGGAAGCTCCTACAATGAGCAGTTCTTC. Protein product: CAWSDGSSYNEQFF.

The CDR3 is CASSLSMAGETQYF. CDR3 nucleotides: TGTGCCAGCAGTTTATCGATGGCCGGGGAGACCCAGTACTTC. The chain combines TRBV27 with TRBJ2-5; D is uncertain. The V end was cut by 0 bases, the J end by 5 bases, with 10 bases between. Germline assignment: CDR1 MNHEY and CDR2 SMNVEV (reference sequence). CDR3 size: 14 residues.

This clone was seen just once. The V and J genes are TRBV3-1 (or the pseudogene TRBV3-2) and TRBJ1-1; D might be TRBD1 (5 bases). Per the germline V gene, CDR1 is LGHDT and CDR2 is YNNKEL (reference sequence). This CDR3 contains 15 residues. V gave up 6 bases and J gave up 0 bases, with 14 bases separating them. CDR3 nucleotide sequence: TGTGCCAGCAGTCTAAGGGGCGGTATGAACACTGAAGCTTTCTTT. Amino acid sequence: CASSLRGGMNTEAFF.

The chain couples TRBV9 to TRBJ1-5, with D uncertain. V was shortened by 0 bases and J by 1 base, with 5 bases between the two germline ends. Per germline, CDR1 SGDLS and CDR2 YYNGEE. This CDR3 is built from 14 residues. CDR3 amino acids: CASSVDGSNQPQHF. The CDR3 DNA sequence: TGTGCCAGCAGCGTAGACGGCAGCAATCAGCCCCAGCATTTT.

The V gene is TRBV3-1 (or the pseudogene TRBV3-2), the J gene TRBJ2-7, with 7 positions matching TRBD2. In germline, CDR1 is LGHDT, CDR2 YNNKEL (reference sequence). This CDR3 has 15 residues. The V gene end was trimmed by 0 bases and the J gene end by 4 bases; junction bases not matched to a gene: 6. For the CDR3, the DNA is TGTGCCAGCAGCCAAGAGTCTAGCGGATTTTACGAGCAGTACTTC. The encoded protein is CASSQESSGFYEQYF.

V gene TRBV10-1 combines with J gene TRBJ2-1; D gene uncertain. The germline CDR1 and CDR2 sequences are WNHNN and SYGVQD (reference sequence). This CDR3 is built from 15 residues. The V gene lost 2 bases and the J gene lost 5 bases, with 13 bases spanning the gap. CDR3 bases: TGCGCCAGCAGTGAGGGAAATACTAATAACAATGAGCAGTTCTTC. Amino acids: CASSEGNTNNNEQFF.

This clone was counted a few times. The chain joins TRBV5-4 to TRBJ2-7; 9 positions match TRBD2. V was pared by 4 bases and J by 4 bases, with 6 bases of the junction left unmatched. Germline loops: CDR1 SGHNT, CDR2 YYREEE (reference sequence). There are 14 residues in the CDR3. The CDR3: CASSPSSGSYEQYF. The CDR3 nucleotides are TGTGCCAGCAGCCCGAGTAGCGGGAGTTACGAGCAGTACTTC.

CDR3 residues: CASTPGPQSSGYTF. Written as DNA, the CDR3 is TGTGCCAGCACTCCCGGGCCTCAATCTTCGGGCTACACCTTC. The chain couples TRBV25-1 to TRBJ1-2; D is unclear. The germline V gene has CDR1 MGHDK and CDR2 SYGVNS. The germline V and J ends were trimmed by 7 bases and 8 bases, with 20 bases remaining between them. The CDR3 totals 14 residues.

The CDR3 here is CASSVAYRGTPEFF. The CDR3 DNA reads as TGTGCCAGCAGCGTAGCTTATCGGGGGACTCCAGAGTTCTTC. This chain joins TRBV9 and TRBJ2-1, with a weak D call TRBD2 (6 bases). The CDR3 spans 14 residues. The germline V and J ends were trimmed by 0 bases and 14 bases, with 18 bases remaining between them. Germline lookup yields CDR1 SGDLS and CDR2 YYNGEE.

V and J are TRBV2 and TRBJ2-7; D may match TRBD1 or TRBD2 (7 bases each). The CDR3 runs to 16 residues. Germline V gene lookup returns CDR1 SNHLY and CDR2 FYNNEI. Trimming removed 6 bases from V and 3 bases from J, with 21 bases in between. CDR3 amino acids: CASSPPRGGDLYEQYF. In DNA, the CDR3 is TGTGCCAGCAGCCCCCCCAGGGGGGGGGACCTCTACGAGCAGTACTTC.

CDR3 nucleotides: TGTGCCAGCAGCGCCATGAATCCAGGGTATGGCTACACCTTC. Encoded protein: CASSAMNPGYGYTF. V is TRBV9 and J is TRBJ1-2, with D perhaps TRBD1 (5 bases). CDR1 SGDLS and CDR2 YYNGEE come from the germline V gene. Between the trimmed V and J ends, which lost 3 bases and 5 bases, there was a span of 14 bases. This CDR3 has 14 amino acids.

This chain links TRBV18 with TRBJ2-7, with 8 bases identical to TRBD2. The germline CDR1 and CDR2 sequences are KGHSH and LQKENI. The J segment lost 6 bases and the V segment lost 0 bases, leaving 13 bases of the junction unmatched. The CDR3 totals 17 residues. CDR3 sequence reads: CASSPPLAGGLPREQYF. Here the CDR3 DNA reads TGTGCCAGCTCACCACCTTTGGCGGGGGGACTTCCCCGCGAGCAGTACTTC.